The clone carrying this TCR beta chain was detected ten times or more. Its specificity is unknown. This CDR3 has 12 residues. V lost 2 bases to trimming and J lost 4 bases, with 5 bases between them. The germline V gene encodes CDR1 WSHSY and CDR2 SAAADI. These data are taken from a study of T-cell reconstitution after alpha-beta-depleted transplantation in children. General study findings and limits: At one year after transplant, newly produced T cells mostly accounted for T-cell counts and diversity.

The library targeted TCRbeta and was prepared with unique molecular identifiers. MiXCR, run by TCRdb on the PCR reads, gives a single entry per CDR3 protein. Of nearly 250,000 distinct CDR3 sequences in the sample, around 7.8% were seen once. The V call is TRBV10-2, the J call TRBJ1-2; D gene unclear. Material: PBMCs, mostly from graft donor cells, obtained 180 days after TCRalphabeta/CD19-depleted stem cell transplant. The TCR sequence derives from a male patient younger than 18 who had a stem cell transplant for acute lymphoblastic leukemia, so the T cells may come from the graft donor. In DNA, the CDR3 is TGCGCCAGCAGTGAGCCGGGCTATGGCTACACCTTC. Translating it yields CASSEPGYGYTF.